Presented here are 2 T cell receptor beta chains from one specimen sequenced in a study of blood T cell repertoires in COVID-19. TCRdb keeps only in-frame clones here, not all; method: immunoSEQ multiplex PCR. The sample yields 310,000 or so clones, 87% seen once. The sequencing sample was made of PBMCs or T cells enriched from blood (not recorded which). The receptor set was obtained from a woman between 18 and 30 years old who had recovered from COVID-19.

A single count supports this clone. The chain combines TRBV6-1 with TRBJ2-1; 11 nucleotides line up with TRBD2. The V and J ends lost 7 bases and 7 bases, in that order; junction bases with no gene match: 3. There are 13 residues in the CDR3. In germline, CDR1 is MNHNS, CDR2 SASEGT. CDR3 coding DNA: TGTGCCAGCAAGCTAGCGGGAGGAAATGAGCAGTTCTTC. It is translated as CASKLAGGNEQFF.

This chain joins TRBV7-6 and TRBJ1-2; 7 bases line up with TRBD1. The V gene end was trimmed by 4 bases and the J gene end by 2 bases; junction bases not matched to a gene: 13. The CDR3 length is 17 residues. CDR1 SGHVS and CDR2 FNYEAQ come from the germline V gene. The CDR3 sequence is CASSSGPKTGPNYGYTF. CDR3 in DNA: TGTGCCAGCAGCTCGGGGCCAAAGACAGGGCCCAACTATGGCTACACCTTC.